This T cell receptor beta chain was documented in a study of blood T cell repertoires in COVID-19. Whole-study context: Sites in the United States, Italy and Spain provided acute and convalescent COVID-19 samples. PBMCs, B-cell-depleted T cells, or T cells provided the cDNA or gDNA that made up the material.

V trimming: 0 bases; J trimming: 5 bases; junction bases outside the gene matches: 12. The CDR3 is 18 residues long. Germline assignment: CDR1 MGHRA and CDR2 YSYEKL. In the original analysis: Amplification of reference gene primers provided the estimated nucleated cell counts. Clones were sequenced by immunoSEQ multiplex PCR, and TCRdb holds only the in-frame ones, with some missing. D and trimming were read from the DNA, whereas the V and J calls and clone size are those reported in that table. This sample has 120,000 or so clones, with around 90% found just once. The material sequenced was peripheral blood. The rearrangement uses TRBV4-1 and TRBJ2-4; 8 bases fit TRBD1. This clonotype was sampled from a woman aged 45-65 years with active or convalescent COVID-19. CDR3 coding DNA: TGCGCCAGCAGCCAAGACGGGTTTTACAGGGGGACCGAAAACATTCAGTACTTC. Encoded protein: CASSQDGFYRGTENIQYF.